One and the same sample provided the 27 T cell receptor beta chains below, sequenced in a study of blood T cell repertoires in COVID-19 (dated by TCRdb to about 2020). The protocol used for the library was the immunoSEQ multiplex PCR assay. Not all clones reach the TCRdb copy of this immuneACCESS table, which keeps in-frame sequences only. Checked studies attribute under half of the gap to unresolved V genes and leave the rest unexplained. The sample table lists approximately 210,000 clones, 80% to 90% of them with a count of one. The top ten clones comprise 9.5% to 13% of the sample. The specimen was peripheral blood. The source is a man in his fifties or sixties with COVID-19, enrolled during active disease.

This chain joins TRBV5-1 and TRBJ1-2; D remains ambiguous. The CDR3 loop spans 14 amino acids. The V end was cut by 0 bases, the J end by 5 bases, with 11 bases between. CDR1 is SGHRS, CDR2 YFSETQ, per germline. This CDR3 reads CASSLADSGYGYTF. The CDR3 DNA follows: TGCGCCAGCAGCTTGGCCGACTCGGGATATGGCTACACCTTC.

CDR3 in amino acids: CSAGVGTGGEGGYTF. CDR3 DNA: TGCAGTGCTGGTGTAGGGACAGGGGGCGAGGGTGGCTACACCTTC. The chain links TRBV20-1 to TRBJ1-2; the match to TRBD1 covers 12 bases. CDR3 length equals 15 residues. The V and J ends lost 5 bases and 7 bases, in that order; junction bases with no gene match: 11. Germline CDR1 is DFQATT and CDR2 is SNEGSKA (reference sequence).

The chain has TRBV4-2 and TRBJ2-7; D is possibly TRBD2 (6 bases). V was pared by 5 bases and J by 6 bases, with 20 bases between. Germline values: CDR1 LGHNA, CDR2 YNFKEQ. The CDR3 length is 15 residues. The CDR3 DNA sequence: TGTGCCAGCAGCTCCCGGACTATCTCAGGATCCGAGCAGTACTTC. This translates into CASSSRTISGSEQYF.

This clone came up a few times. The rearrangement links TRBV28 to TRBJ1-6; D gene unclear. The V end lost 3 bases, the J end lost 5 bases, and 11 bases lay between the germline ends. This CDR3 is 15 amino acids long. Germline CDR1 and CDR2: MDHEN and SYDVKM. The CDR3 region has the DNA TGTGCCAGCAGTTTCGGGGTGTGGAATAATTCACCCCTCCACTTT. This translates into CASSFGVWNNSPLHF.

The genes are TRBV19 and TRBJ2-5; 9 bases match TRBD2. The V and J ends lost 5 bases and 5 bases, in that order; junction bases with no gene match: 9. The germline CDR1 and CDR2 sequences are LNHDA and SQIVND (reference sequence). This CDR3 is built from 15 residues. The DNA for the CDR3 is TGTGCCAGTAGTCGTCTAGCGGGAAAGGATGAGACCCAGTACTTC. Its protein product is CASSRLAGKDETQYF.

This clone was recorded only once. This chain joins TRBV15 and TRBJ2-3, with TRBD2 identical over 12 bases. The CDR3 covers 19 residues. The ends lost 5 bases at V and 3 bases at J; junction bases unmatched: 15. Germline lookup yields CDR1 LNHNV and CDR2 YYDKDF (reference sequence). CDR3 nucleotide sequence: TGTGCCACCAGCGATGACGTAATGAGACTAGCGGGGGTGACAGATACGCAGTATTTT. Protein: CATSDDVMRLAGVTDTQYF.

The genes are TRBV10-3 and TRBJ1-4; maybe TRBD1 (5 bases). Trimming removed 7 bases from V and 6 bases from J, with 9 bases in between. Germline lookup yields CDR1 ENHRY and CDR2 SYGVKD. The CDR3 runs to 12 residues. DNA of the CDR3: TGTGCCATCAAGGGGAGGGATGAAAAACTGTTTTTT. Protein product: CAIKGRDEKLFF.

This chain uses TRBV9 with TRBJ2-4; D uncertain. Looked up from germline, CDR1 is SGDLS and CDR2 is YYNGEE. V was trimmed by 0 bases and J by 4 bases, leaving 8 bases between them. The CDR3 totals 14 residues. As DNA, the CDR3 is TGTGCCAGCAGCGTAGACTCAGGAAAAAACATTCAGTACTTC. Translated, it gives CASSVDSGKNIQYF.

This rearrangement joins TRBV10-2 to TRBJ1-1; no definite D call. CDR1 WSHSY and CDR2 SAAADI come from the germline V gene. The CDR3 runs 16 residues. With 3 bases removed from V and 0 bases from J, the gap between germline ends came to 14 bases. The CDR3 DNA reads TGCGCCAGCAGTGATCCGGGGATGGGGTTGAACACTGAAGCTTTCTTT. Protein sequence: CASSDPGMGLNTEAFF.

The chain links TRBV19 to TRBJ1-2; the D is unclear. The length of the CDR3 is 12 residues. V was cut by 7 bases and J by 4 bases, with 10 bases left in between. The V gene's germline CDR1 is LNHDA and CDR2 SQIVND (reference sequence). CDR3 coding DNA: TGTGCCAGTACCCCCAACGGCTATGGCTACACCTTC. Its protein product is CASTPNGYGYTF.

This clone was seen just once. The chain is built from TRBV29-1 and TRBJ2-3, with 7 bases aligning to TRBD1. There are 13 residues in the CDR3. After removal of 6 bases from V and 5 bases from J, the junction contained 8 bases not matched to a gene. From germline, CDR1 is SQVTM and CDR2 ANQGSEA. The DNA for the CDR3 is TGCAGCGTCGCACAGGGGCCTAGAGATACGCAGTATTTT. Protein: CSVAQGPRDTQYF.

This clone has more than one count but fewer than ten. V and J are TRBV5-1 and TRBJ2-1; TRBD2 matches at 11 bases. From germline, CDR1 is SGHRS and CDR2 YFSETQ. The CDR3 runs 17 residues. With 4 bases clipped from V and 4 bases from J, the junction kept 10 bases outside the gene matches. CDR3 coding DNA: TGCGCCAGCAGCGCGAAGCAAGGGACTAGCGGATACAATGAGCAGTTCTTC. Encoded protein: CASSAKQGTSGYNEQFF.

The chain employs TRBV18 and TRBJ2-3; D is perhaps TRBD2 (5 bases). Looked up from germline, CDR1 is KGHSH and CDR2 is LQKENI. The length of the CDR3 is 14 residues. The V gene lost 3 bases and the J gene lost 0 bases, with 7 bases spanning the gap. Written as DNA, the CDR3 is TGTGCCAGCTCACCGAGGGCTAGCACAGATACGCAGTATTTT. Protein product: CASSPRASTDTQYF.

The chain couples TRBV10-3 to TRBJ1-5, with D perhaps matching TRBD1 (5 bases). CDR1 and CDR2 from the germline V gene are ENHRY and SYGVKD. Between the trimmed V and J ends, which lost 1 base and 0 bases, there was a span of 7 bases. CDR3 length equals 15 residues. The CDR3 is CAISEFTGSNQPQHF. In nucleotides, the CDR3 is TGTGCCATCAGTGAGTTTACAGGTAGCAATCAGCCCCAGCATTTT.

The rearrangement links TRBV29-1 to TRBJ1-2; TRBD1 matches 8 bases. V lost 3 bases, J lost 4 bases, and 1 base stayed unmatched. Germline assignment: CDR1 SQVTM and CDR2 ANQGSEA. The CDR3 extends over 12 amino acids. The CDR3 DNA reads as TGCAGCGTTGATACAGGGGGCTATGGCTACACCTTC. Protein sequence: CSVDTGGYGYTF.

The chain employs TRBV2 and TRBJ1-5; weak D call: TRBD1 (6 bases). The V gene's germline CDR1 is SNHLY and CDR2 FYNNEI. There are 15 residues in the CDR3. The V gene lost 5 bases and the J gene lost 16 bases, with 27 bases spanning the gap. Here the CDR3 reads CASSPTLPGAHNAHF. The CDR3 region has the DNA TGTGCCAGCAGTCCCACACTTCCAGGGGCCCATAACGCCCATTTT. Full variable domain (remainder filled in from reference TRBV2 and TRBJ1-5): EPEVTQTPSHQVTQMGQEVILRCVPISNHLYFYWYRQILGQKVEFLVSFYNNEISEKSEIFDDQFSVERPDGSNFTLKIRSTKLEDSAMYFCASSPTLPGAHNAHFGDGTRLSIL.

This sequence joins TRBV5-1 and TRBJ1-1; possible D gene TRBD1, 5 bases. Germline CDR1 reads SGHRS; CDR2 reads YFSETQ. The CDR3 is 14 residues long. V lost 3 bases, J lost 1 base, and 10 bases lay in between. The CDR3 spells CASSWGDKNTEAFF. The CDR3 DNA follows: TGCGCCAGCAGCTGGGGCGACAAGAACACTGAAGCTTTCTTT. The full variable domain, in which reference TRBV5-1 and TRBJ1-1 provide the parts outside the CDR3, is KAGVTQTPRYLIKTRGQQVTLSCSPISGHRSVSWYQQTPGQGLQFLFEYFSETQRNKGNFPGRFSGRQFSNSRSEMNVSTLELGDSALYLCASSWGDKNTEAFFGQGTRLTVV.

The chain is built from TRBV27 and TRBJ2-7; D might be TRBD2 (5 bases). CDR1 MNHEY and CDR2 SMNVEV come from the germline V gene (reference sequence). This CDR3 spans 14 amino acids. V gave up 6 bases and J gave up 4 bases, with 16 bases separating them. CDR3 sequence (DNA): TGTGCCAGCAGCGGACTTGACCCCAGGTACGAGCAGTACTTC. It translates to CASSGLDPRYEQYF.

The rearrangement links TRBV27 to TRBJ2-2, with D possibly matching TRBD1 (5 bases). This CDR3 spans 14 amino acids. The germline V gene has CDR1 MNHEY and CDR2 SMNVEV (reference sequence). V was cut by 7 bases and J by 3 bases, with 12 bases left in between. The chain's CDR3 is CASTPDSYTGELFF. In DNA, the CDR3 is TGTGCCAGCACACCTGACAGCTACACCGGGGAGCTGTTTTTT.

V usage is TRBV2 and J usage is TRBJ2-7; 8 positions match TRBD1. The trim removed 8 bases at V and 4 bases at J, leaving 7 bases unmatched. This CDR3 comprises 13 residues. Germline CDR1 reads SNHLY; CDR2 reads FYNNEI. For the CDR3, the DNA is TGTGCCAGCCACAGGGGGAGCTCTTACGAGCAGTACTTC. It codes for CASHRGSSYEQYF.

This chain links TRBV27 with TRBJ2-7; weak D call: TRBD1 (6 bases). Germline assignment: CDR1 MNHEY and CDR2 SMNVEV (reference sequence). The CDR3 is 15 residues long. V was shortened by 2 bases and J by 0 bases, with 11 bases between the two germline ends. CDR3 amino acids: CASSLTGSLSYEQYF. The CDR3 DNA is TGTGCCAGCAGTTTAACAGGGTCGCTCTCCTACGAGCAGTACTTC.

This clone showed up just a few times. This sequence joins TRBV5-4 and TRBJ2-7; 8 nucleotides agree with TRBD1. There are 15 residues in the CDR3. Germline V gene lookup returns CDR1 SGHNT and CDR2 YYREEE (reference sequence). V lost 2 bases to trimming and J lost 0 bases; unmatched junction nucleotides: 4. The CDR3 reads CASSFGGQGSYEQYF. CDR3 coding DNA: TGTGCCAGCAGCTTTGGTGGACAGGGCTCCTACGAGCAGTACTTC. Filled out from reference TRBV5-4 and TRBJ2-7, the complete variable domain reads ETGVTQSPTHLIKTRGQQVTLRCSSQSGHNTVSWYQQALGQGPQFIFQYYREEENGRGNFPPRFSGLQFPNYSSELNVNALELDDSALYLCASSFGGQGSYEQYFGPGTRLTVT.

The V call is TRBV21-1, the J call TRBJ2-3; TRBD2 is the table's D call, not checked against the DNA. TRBV21-1 is flagged as a pseudogene. The CDR3 runs 18 residues. CDR3 coding DNA: TGTGCCAGCAGCTATAGCGTGGGCAGAGAAGGGAGCACAGATACGCAGTATTTT. Protein: CASSYSVGREGSTDTQYF.

The chain links TRBV9 to TRBJ2-1; tentative D call: TRBD2 (5 bases). Germline-derived CDR1 and CDR2 are SGDLS and YYNGEE. The CDR3 is 14 amino acids. Trimming shortened V by 1 base and J by 5 bases, and 10 bases separated the two germline ends. DNA of the CDR3: TGTGCCAGCAGCGTACGGACTGTAAACAATGAGCAGTTCTTC. Translating it yields CASSVRTVNNEQFF.

The chain links TRBV5-1 to TRBJ2-7; D gene ambiguous. The CDR3 has 14 amino acids. Germline V gene data show CDR1 as SGHRS and CDR2 as YFSETQ. V was pared by 0 bases and J by 5 bases, with 12 bases between. The DNA of the CDR3 is TGCGCCAGCAGCTTGGGTCAGGTGGTGAACGAGCAGTACTTC. Translation: CASSLGQVVNEQYF.

The chain carries TRBV27 and TRBJ1-1, with D hard to call. This CDR3 is built from 13 residues. V shed 2 bases and J shed 4 bases, with 8 bases lying between them. CDR1 and CDR2 (germline): MNHEY, SMNVEV (reference sequence). The CDR3 is CASSLQRGTEAFF. Written as DNA, the CDR3 is TGTGCCAGCAGTTTACAACGGGGCACTGAAGCTTTCTTT.

The gene calls are TRBV19 and TRBJ2-1; 8 nucleotides line up with TRBD1. The V and J ends lost 6 bases and 2 bases, in that order; junction bases with no gene match: 6. Germline V gene lookup returns CDR1 LNHDA and CDR2 SQIVND (reference sequence). The CDR3 spans 15 residues. The CDR3 nucleotides read TGTGCCAGTAGGCCAGACAGGGGCCCCTACAATGAGCAGTTCTTC. Translating it yields CASRPDRGPYNEQFF.